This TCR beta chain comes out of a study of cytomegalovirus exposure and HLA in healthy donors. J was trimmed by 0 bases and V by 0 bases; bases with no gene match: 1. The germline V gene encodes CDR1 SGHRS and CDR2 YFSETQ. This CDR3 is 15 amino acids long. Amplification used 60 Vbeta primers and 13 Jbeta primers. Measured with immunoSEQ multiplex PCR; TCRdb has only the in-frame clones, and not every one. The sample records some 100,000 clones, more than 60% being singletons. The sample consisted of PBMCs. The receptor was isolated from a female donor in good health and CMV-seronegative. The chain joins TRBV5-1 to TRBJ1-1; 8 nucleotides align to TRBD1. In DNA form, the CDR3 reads TGCGCCAGCAGCTTGGGACAGGGGATGAACACTGAAGCTTTCTTT. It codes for CASSLGQGMNTEAFF.